These 22 T cell receptor beta chains were all obtained from the same sample, sequenced in a study of tissue T cells after allogeneic stem cell transplantation. Sequencing was performed with immunoSEQ multiplex PCR; in TCRdb, only in-frame clones are kept and a portion is missing. The sample yields some 5,700 clones, roughly 48% seen once. The time point is: mouse harvest day 7 after allogeneic transplant. Mouse grafts combined 10^7 T-cell-depleted bone marrow cells with 10^6 splenic CD5+ T cells. Sequenced input: gut tissue. These receptors were obtained from a female BALB/c mouse given C57BL/6 T cells with graft-versus-host disease after an allogeneic hematopoietic cell transplant.

Points on this clone: The genes and germline here are from mouse. The read is 1 residue too short to cover the CDR3 end, so that end is filled in from the germline J gene. The chain couples TRBV12-2 to TRBJ2-4, with TRBD2 matching 11 bases. CDR3 length equals 14 residues. V shed 3 bases, J shed 4 bases, and the junction held 2 bases outside the gene matches. Germline CDR1 is SGHLS and CDR2 is HYDKME. The CDR3 loop reads CASSVDWGENTLYF. The sequenced CDR3 bases are TGTGCCAGCTCTGTGGACTGGGGGGAAAACACCTTGTAC.

As concerns this clone: Here the gene names and germline are mouse. The read gets to within 1 residue of the CDR3 end, and the germline J gene fills in the rest. J is TRBJ1-6 and V is TRBV2, with D maybe TRBD1 (6 bases). TRBJ1-6 is flagged as an ORF with uncertain function. Germline V gives CDR1 LGHNA, CDR2 YSYQKL. The CDR3 runs to 16 residues. V gave up 1 base and J gave up 9 bases, with 16 bases separating them. The sequenced CDR3 bases are TGTGCCAGCAGCCAAGCAGGCAGGGGAGGGGGTTCGCCCCTCTAC. Amino acids: CASSQAGRGGGSPLY. The full CDR3 sequence reads CASSQAGRGGGSPLYF.

This clone is medium-sized by share. Germline and genes here are mouse. The observed sequence ends 1 residue before the CDR3 terminus, with the missing tail filled in from the germline J gene. The V and J genes are TRBV3 and TRBJ2-7; D assignment may be TRBD1 or TRBD2 (5 bases each). The CDR3 totals 11 residues. V was cut by 8 bases and J by 7 bases, with 12 bases left in between. The V gene's germline CDR1 is SNHLY and CDR2 FYNGKV (reference sequence). The chain's CDR3 is CASARGWEQYF. CDR3 bases read: TGTGCCAGCGCGCGGGGGTGGGAACAGTAC.

About this clone itself: Gene names are the mouse ones. The observed sequence ends 1 residue before the CDR3 terminus, with the missing tail filled in from the germline J gene. The J gene is TRBJ1-4, the V gene TRBV24; tentatively, D is TRBD1 (6 bases). Germline values: CDR1 KGHTA, CDR2 FRNEEI. V dropped 4 bases and J dropped 0 bases, with 6 bases sitting between them. This CDR3 contains 14 residues. CDR3 loop: CASSPGVSNERLFF. The sequenced CDR3 bases are TGTGCCAGCAGTCCAGGGGTTTCCAACGAAAGATTATTT.

A remark on this clone: The gene names here belong to mouse. The CDR3 end falls 1 residue outside the read, so it is completed with the germline J gene. The J gene is TRBJ1-6, the V gene TRBV1; D gene unclear. TRBJ1-6 is annotated as an ORF whose role is uncertain. Between the trimmed V and J ends, which lost 3 bases and 0 bases, there was a span of 3 bases. CDR3 length: 14 residues. The germline CDR1 and CDR2 sequences are NSQYPW and LRSPGD (reference sequence). This chain's CDR3 is CTCSALSYNSPLYF. The DNA read from the CDR3 is TGCACCTGCAGTGCGCTTTCCTATAATTCGCCCCTCTAC.

This clone has just a few counts. All gene names here are mouse names. The read terminates 1 residue ahead of where the CDR3 ends, so the germline J gene completes it. J is TRBJ2-1 and V is TRBV26; D call uncertain. Germline loops: CDR1 KGHPV, CDR2 FQNQEV (reference sequence). V lost 3 bases to trimming and J lost 7 bases, with 4 bases between them. The CDR3 has 11 amino acids. Partial CDR3 DNA: TGTGCCAGCAGTCTAGAGGCTGAGCAGTTC. Amino acids: CASSLEAEQF. The entire CDR3 protein is CASSLEAEQFF.

This clone was counted between two and nine times. The gene symbols are mouse symbols. Read coverage stops 1 residue before the CDR3 terminus; the germline J gene supplies the remainder. The genes are TRBV1 and TRBJ2-7; no clear D gene. The V end lost 2 bases, the J end lost 3 bases, and 5 bases lay between the germline ends. The CDR3 runs 12 residues. Germline-derived CDR1 and CDR2 are NSQYPW and LRSPGD (reference sequence). The chain's CDR3 is CTCSALDYEQYF. The part of the CDR3 DNA that was read is TGCACCTGCAGTGCACTGGACTATGAACAGTAC.

Details on this clone: These gene names are mouse names. The read ends 1 residue shy of where the CDR3 ends; the end is completed using the germline J gene. The chain joins TRBV13-3 to TRBJ2-3, with D perhaps TRBD2 (6 bases). CDR1 is NNHDY, CDR2 SYVADS, per germline. The CDR3 runs to 13 residues. Trimming stripped 2 bases from V and 3 bases from J, with 7 bases between. CDR3 residues: CASSEWGAETLYF. The DNA read from the CDR3 is TGTGCCAGCAGTGAGTGGGGGGCAGAAACGCTGTAT.

As regards this clone: Gene names are the mouse ones. The sequenced fragment ends 1 residue before the CDR3 boundary, so the rest is inferred from the germline J gene. The J gene is TRBJ2-5, the V gene TRBV5; TRBD2 is a possible D gene (5 bases). CDR1 and CDR2 from the germline V gene are LGHNA and YNLKQL (reference sequence). The CDR3 has 14 residues. Between the trimmed V and J ends, which lost 1 base and 1 base, there was a span of 6 bases. The CDR3 loop reads CASSQAWDQDTQYF. The sequenced CDR3 bases are TGTGCCAGCAGCCAAGCCTGGGACCAAGACACCCAGTAC.

Worth noting for this clone: Gene and germline names: mouse. The CDR3: CASRDSNSDYTF. The sequenced CDR3 bases are TGTGCCAGCAGGGACAGTAACTCCGACTACACC. The chain links TRBV19 to TRBJ1-2; D is perhaps TRBD1 (6 bases). The read ends 1 residue before the CDR3 terminus; that terminus is restored from the germline J gene. The CDR3 loop spans 12 amino acids. Germline V gene data show CDR1 as FNHDT and CDR2 as SITEND (reference sequence). V was cut by 5 bases and J by 2 bases, with 7 bases left in between.

This clone appeared once. Gene names are mouse gene names. The read ends 1 residue early relative to the CDR3; the germline J gene fills the gap. V usage is TRBV5 and J usage is TRBJ1-1; D is unresolved. Per the germline V gene, CDR1 is LGHNA and CDR2 is YNLKQL (reference sequence). The CDR3 totals 11 residues. Trimming cost V 1 base and J 7 bases, with 4 bases left between them. CDR3 sequence reads: CASSQVEEVFF. Partial CDR3 DNA: TGTGCCAGCAGCCAAGTAGAAGAAGTCTTC.

As for this clone: Mouse germline and gene names are used. This CDR3 reads CASRQSYAEQFF. The part of the CDR3 DNA that was read is TGTGCCAGCCGACAGAGCTATGCTGAGCAGTTC. The rearrangement joins TRBV26 to TRBJ2-1, with D maybe TRBD1 (5 bases). The read gets to within 1 residue of the CDR3 end, and the germline J gene fills in the rest. There are 12 residues in the CDR3. V was shortened by 8 bases and J by 3 bases, with 8 bases between the two germline ends. Germline CDR1 is KGHPV and CDR2 is FQNQEV (reference sequence).

Points on this clone: Mouse gene names and germline throughout. The CDR3 end is not reached by the read, which stops 1 residue before it; the germline J gene fills it in. This chain uses TRBV3 with TRBJ2-4; D is tentatively TRBD1 or TRBD2 (5 bases each). The V gene's germline CDR1 is SNHLY and CDR2 FYNGKV (reference sequence). The CDR3 totals 15 residues. Trimming stripped 5 bases from V and 8 bases from J, with 20 bases between. CDR3 DNA (partial): TGTGCCAGCAGCAATCCCATGACCGGGACGGGCACCTTGTAC. Its translation is CASSNPMTGTGTLY. Given in full, the CDR3 is CASSNPMTGTGTLYF.

As concerns this clone: Gene and germline names: mouse. The read ends 1 residue shy of where the CDR3 ends; the end is completed using the germline J gene. The rearrangement joins TRBV3 to TRBJ2-7; no reliable D call. Per the germline V gene, CDR1 is SNHLY and CDR2 is FYNGKV (reference sequence). This CDR3 is 14 amino acids long. The germline V and J ends were trimmed by 0 bases and 0 bases, with 6 bases remaining between them. The sequenced CDR3 bases are TGTGCCAGCAGCTTAGCGCGAAGCTCCTATGAACAGTAC. This gives the protein CASSLARSSYEQY. The CDR3 reads in full as CASSLARSSYEQYF.

This clone was recorded a few times. Mouse germline and gene names are used. The read ends 1 residue early relative to the CDR3; the germline J gene fills the gap. This sequence joins TRBV3 and TRBJ2-1; tentatively, D is TRBD1 (6 bases). The CDR3 covers 14 residues. Germline V lookup: CDR1 SNHLY, CDR2 FYNGKV (reference sequence). V dropped 0 bases and J dropped 7 bases, with 10 bases sitting between them. The CDR3 is CASSLAGGRAEQFF. The part of the CDR3 DNA that was read is TGTGCCAGCAGCTTAGCAGGGGGAAGGGCTGAGCAGTTC.

This clone was recorded a few times. Gene and germline names: mouse. Read coverage stops 1 residue before the CDR3 terminus; the germline J gene supplies the remainder. This chain joins TRBV12-1 and TRBJ2-3, with D unresolved. CDR3 length: 14 residues. The V gene lost 4 bases and the J gene lost 0 bases, with 10 bases spanning the gap. The germline CDR1 and CDR2 sequences are SGHSN and HYEKVE. The sequenced CDR3 bases are TGTGCCAGCTCCCTTCTGGCTAGTGCAGAAACGCTGTAT. Its translation is CASSLLASAETLY. The CDR3 in its entirety is CASSLLASAETLYF.

A remark on this clone: Each gene name is a mouse one. The CDR3 loop is CASSIHRSNTEVFF. The covered CDR3 bases are TGTGCCAGCAGTATTCACAGATCAAACACAGAAGTCTTC. This chain links TRBV19 with TRBJ1-1, with D uncertain. Sequencing ends 1 residue short of the CDR3 end; the germline J gene provides the rest. The CDR3 runs to 14 residues. Trimming stripped 2 bases from V and 0 bases from J, with 8 bases between. CDR1 is FNHDT, CDR2 SITEND, per germline (reference sequence).

In its sample, this clone ranks as medium-sized (0.01 to 0.1%). Gene names refer to mouse genes. The read comes to an end 1 residue before the CDR3 does, leaving the germline J gene to fill in the end. This rearrangement joins TRBV17 to TRBJ2-3; TRBD2 matches 9 bases. The CDR3 is 15 amino acids. Germline values: CDR1 MNHDT, CDR2 YYDKIL. Unmatched junction bases numbered 3, after V lost 1 base and J lost 4 bases. The CDR3: CASSRGWGGTETLYF. The sequenced part of the CDR3 DNA is TGTGCTAGCAGTAGAGGCTGGGGGGGGACAGAAACGCTGTAT.

Concerning this clone itself: Germline and genes here are mouse. The read ends 1 residue early relative to the CDR3; the germline J gene fills the gap. The V gene is TRBV12-2, the J gene TRBJ1-1; possibly TRBD1 for D (5 bases). Trimming took 4 bases from V and 0 from J, leaving 11 bases between them. Germline values: CDR1 SGHLS, CDR2 HYDKME. The CDR3 spans 14 residues. The CDR3 bases that were read are TGTGCCAGCTCCCGCGGGGGATCAAACACAGAAGTCTTC. Translated: CASSRGGSNTEVF. The whole CDR3 reads CASSRGGSNTEVFF.

Of note for this clone: Gene names refer to mouse genes. The missing CDR3 end, 1 residue past where the read stops, is filled in from the germline J gene. The chain combines TRBV1 with TRBJ2-2, with D perhaps TRBD2 (6 bases). There are 17 residues in the CDR3. Germline CDR1 is NSQYPW and CDR2 is LRSPGD (reference sequence). Trimming left V 6 bases short and J 0 bases short, with 17 bases between. The CDR3 bases that were read are TGCACCTGCAGCGGTGCAGCCGGGACTTCAAACACCGGGCAGCTCTAC. It encodes CTCSGAAGTSNTGQLY. In full, the CDR3 is CTCSGAAGTSNTGQLYF.

This clone was seen more than once but under ten times. Genes and germline are mouse. Partial CDR3 DNA: TGTGCCAGCAGCGTCCAGGGGAACTCCGACTACACC. Translated: CASSVQGNSDYT. The CDR3 reads in full as CASSVQGNSDYTF. The rearrangement uses TRBV3 and TRBJ1-2; D possibly corresponds to TRBD1 (6 bases). The CDR3 end is not reached by the read, which stops 1 residue before it; the germline J gene fills it in. The germline V and J ends were trimmed by 5 bases and 2 bases, with 9 bases remaining between them. From germline, CDR1 is SNHLY and CDR2 FYNGKV (reference sequence). The CDR3 extends over 13 amino acids.

For this clone: Gene names and germline match the mouse. The observed sequence ends 1 residue before the CDR3 terminus, with the missing tail filled in from the germline J gene. V usage is TRBV26 and J usage is TRBJ1-1, with D perhaps matching TRBD1 (5 bases). Germline-derived CDR1 and CDR2 are KGHPV and FQNQEV (reference sequence). The CDR3 spans 13 residues. Trimming took 6 bases from V and 0 from J, leaving 8 bases between them. CDR3 bases read: TGTGCCAGCAGACGGGGACAGAACACAGAAGTCTTC. Translated: CASRRGQNTEVF. The complete CDR3 sequence is CASRRGQNTEVFF.